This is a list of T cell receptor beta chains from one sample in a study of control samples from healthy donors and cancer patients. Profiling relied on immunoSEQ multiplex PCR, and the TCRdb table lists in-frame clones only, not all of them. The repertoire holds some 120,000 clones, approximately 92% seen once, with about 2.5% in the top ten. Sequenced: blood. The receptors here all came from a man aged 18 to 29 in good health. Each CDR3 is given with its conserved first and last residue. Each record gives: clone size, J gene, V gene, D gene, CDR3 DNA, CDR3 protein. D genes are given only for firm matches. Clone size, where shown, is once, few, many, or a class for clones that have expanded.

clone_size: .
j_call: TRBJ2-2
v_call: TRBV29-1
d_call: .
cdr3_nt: TGCAGCGTTGTTACAGACATAGGGAACACCGGGGAGCTGTTTTTT
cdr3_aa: CSVVTDIGNTGELFF

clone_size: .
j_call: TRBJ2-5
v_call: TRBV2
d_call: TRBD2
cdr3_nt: TGTGCCAGCAGTGAGACGGGGGGTTCATTTGAGACCCAGTACTTC
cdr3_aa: CASSETGGSFETQYF

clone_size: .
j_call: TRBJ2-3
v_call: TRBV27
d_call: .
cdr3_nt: TGTGCCAGCAGCGAGAGCCTAGTTGAGATGACAGATACGCAGTATTTT
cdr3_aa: CASSESLVEMTDTQYF

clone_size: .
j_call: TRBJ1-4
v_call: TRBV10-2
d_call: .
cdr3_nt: TGCGCCAGCAGGGGCAGGCAACTGTTTTTT
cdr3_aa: CASRGRQLFF

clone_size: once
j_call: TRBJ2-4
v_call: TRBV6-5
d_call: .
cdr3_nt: TGTGCCAGCAGTTACTCCTTACAGGTAGCCAAAAACATTCAGTACTTC
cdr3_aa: CASSYSLQVAKNIQYF

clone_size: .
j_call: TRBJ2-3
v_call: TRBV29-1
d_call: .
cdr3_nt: TGCAGCGTTGACTCGCTATACACAGATACGCAGTATTTT
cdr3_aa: CSVDSLYTDTQYF

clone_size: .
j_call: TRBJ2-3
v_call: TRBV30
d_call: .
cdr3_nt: TGTGCCTGTTCCCCTGATACAGATACGCAGTATTTT
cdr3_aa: CACSPDTDTQYF

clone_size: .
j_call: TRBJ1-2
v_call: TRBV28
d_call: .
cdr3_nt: TGTGCCAGCAGTTTAGCCTCCTTGGGCGAAGTCTATGGCTACACCTTC
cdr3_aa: CASSLASLGEVYGYTF

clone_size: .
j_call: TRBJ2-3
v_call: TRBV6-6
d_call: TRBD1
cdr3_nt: TGTGCCAGCAGTTTGGGACAGAGCACAGATACGCAGTATTTT
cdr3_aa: CASSLGQSTDTQYF

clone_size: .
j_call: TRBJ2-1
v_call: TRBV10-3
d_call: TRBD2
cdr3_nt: TGTGCCATCAGCGTGGGCGGGGGGTTCTACAATGAGCAGTTCTTC
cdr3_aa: CAISVGGGFYNEQFF

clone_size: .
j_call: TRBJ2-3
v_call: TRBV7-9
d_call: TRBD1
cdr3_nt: TGTGCCAGCAGCCCCCGTTCTCGGGGACAGAGCACAGATACGCAGTATTTT
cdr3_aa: CASSPRSRGQSTDTQYF

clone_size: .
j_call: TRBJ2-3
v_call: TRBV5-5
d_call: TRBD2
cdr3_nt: TGTGCCAGCAGCTTTGTAGGCGGGGGGAACACAGATACGCAGTATTTT
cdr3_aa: CASSFVGGGNTDTQYF

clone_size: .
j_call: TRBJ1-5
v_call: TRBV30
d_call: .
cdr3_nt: TGTGCCTGGAGTGTAGATGCGAATCAGCCCCAGCATTTT
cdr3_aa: CAWSVDANQPQHF

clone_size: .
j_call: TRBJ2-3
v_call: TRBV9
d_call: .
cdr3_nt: TGTGCCAGCAGCGTAGTTGGGGGATGGGAGACAGATACGCAGTATTTT
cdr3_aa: CASSVVGGWETDTQYF

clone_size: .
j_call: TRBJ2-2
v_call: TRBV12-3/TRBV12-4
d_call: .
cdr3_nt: TGTGCCAGCAACCCTAGCACCGGGGAGCTGTTTTTT
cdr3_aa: CASNPSTGELFF

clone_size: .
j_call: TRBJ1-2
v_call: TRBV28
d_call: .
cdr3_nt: TGTGCCAGCAGTTTACCCCAACTCGGGGGCAGAAACTATGGCTACACCTTC
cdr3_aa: CASSLPQLGGRNYGYTF

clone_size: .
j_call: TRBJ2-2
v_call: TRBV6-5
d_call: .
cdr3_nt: TGTGCCAGCGGCCAAGACAGGCCCACCGGGGAGCTGTTTTTT
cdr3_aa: CASGQDRPTGELFF

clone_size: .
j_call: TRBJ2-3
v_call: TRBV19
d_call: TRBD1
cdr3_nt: TGTGCCAGTAAAGAGACAGGGGAAGATACGCAGTATTTT
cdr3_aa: CASKETGEDTQYF

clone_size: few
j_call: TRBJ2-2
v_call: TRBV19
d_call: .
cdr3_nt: TGTGCCAGTAAGGAGGGAACAACGACCACCGGGGAGCTGTTTTTT
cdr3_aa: CASKEGTTTTGELFF

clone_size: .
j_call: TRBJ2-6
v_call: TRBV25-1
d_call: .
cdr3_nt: TGTGCCAGCAGTGCCTGGACTGGGGCCAACGTCCTGACTTTC
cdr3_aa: CASSAWTGANVLTF

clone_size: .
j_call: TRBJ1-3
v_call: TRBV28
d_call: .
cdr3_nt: TGTGCCAGCAGCAATACAGGTCCTGGAAACACCATATATTTT
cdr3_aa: CASSNTGPGNTIYF

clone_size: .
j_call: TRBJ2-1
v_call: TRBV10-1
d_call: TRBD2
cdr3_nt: TGCGCCAGCAGTGAGGACGGGCGGGAGCTGAATGAGCAGTTCTTC
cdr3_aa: CASSEDGRELNEQFF

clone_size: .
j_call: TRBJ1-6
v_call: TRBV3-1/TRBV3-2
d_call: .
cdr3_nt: TGTGCCAGCAGCCAAGACCTTCCGGATAATTCACCCCTCCACTTT
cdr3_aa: CASSQDLPDNSPLHF

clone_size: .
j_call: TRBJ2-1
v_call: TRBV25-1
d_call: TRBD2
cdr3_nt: TGTGCCAGCAGTGAATCGGGAGGACTAGCGGAGATAATAGGGCAGTTCTTC
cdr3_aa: CASSESGGLAEIIGQFF